The 12 T cell receptor beta chains listed next were all sequenced from one sample in a study of T cells in Graves' hyperthyroidism and ophthalmopathy. The investigators amplified TCR beta CDR3 regions from RNA transcripts. The study used the HTBI primer set for a first-round RT-PCR of the TCR CDR3. TCRdb ran MiXCR on the multiplex PCR reads and lists one entry per CDR3 protein. This table has fewer than 800,000 distinct CDR3 sequences, about 16% appearing once. Sequenced material: blood. The receptors shown here come from a man aged 18 to 29 with Graves' hyperthyroidism.

This sequence joins TRBV28 and TRBJ2-3; D is perhaps TRBD1 or TRBD2 (5 bases each). This CDR3 is built from 15 residues. With 3 bases removed from V and 3 bases from J, the gap between germline ends came to 13 bases. Germline CDR1 is MDHEN and CDR2 is SYDVKM. In DNA, the CDR3 is TGTGCCAGCAGTTTGAGGGATTGGGGGACAGATACGCAGTATTTT. This sequence encodes CASSLRDWGTDTQYF.

This clonotype was detected only a few times. The chain employs TRBV9 and TRBJ2-5; D is tentatively TRBD1 or TRBD2 (5 bases each). Germline CDR1 reads SGDLS; CDR2 reads YYNGEE. Trimming pared 3 bases from V and 5 bases from J, leaving 17 bases between. The CDR3 loop spans 15 amino acids. CDR3 amino acids: CASSGRSGEGETQYF. The DNA of the CDR3 is TGTGCCAGCAGCGGCCGAAGCGGTGAGGGGGAGACCCAGTACTTC.

Concerning this clonotype itself: At one end the junction does not follow the germline gene, possibly because of a read error. The rearrangement joins TRBV9 to TRBJ2-2, with D perhaps TRBD2 (5 bases). CDR3 length: 15 amino acids. Germline CDR1 is SGDLS and CDR2 is YYNGEE. Written as DNA, the CDR3 is TGTGCCAGCAGCTCCCGGACCGGTGGCACCGGGGAGCCGTTTTTT. This translates into CASSSRTGGTGEPFF.

This clonotype was seen at least ten times. The chain uses TRBV7-8 and TRBJ2-2; no definite D call. Germline V gives CDR1 SGHVS, CDR2 FQNEAQ. Trimming shortened V by 7 bases and J by 6 bases, and 12 bases separated the two germline ends. CDR3 length equals 13 residues. The CDR3 protein is CASKGSPSGELFF. DNA for the CDR3: TGTGCCAGCAAGGGTAGCCCGTCCGGGGAGCTGTTTTTT.

This clonotype has only a few counts. The chain couples TRBV4-1 to TRBJ1-6, with D possibly TRBD1 on 5 matching bases. The CDR3 runs to 17 residues. Germline V gene data show CDR1 as MGHRA and CDR2 as YSYEKL. Trimming took off 3 bases at V and 7 bases at J, with 19 bases between the two ends. The CDR3 here is CASSHLLLKTDNSPLHF. CDR3 DNA: TGCGCCAGCAGCCATCTCCTTTTAAAGACAGACAATTCACCCCTCCACTTT.

V and J are TRBV6-1 and TRBJ2-1; 8 bases map to TRBD2. This CDR3 has 16 residues. V was pared by 4 bases and J by 7 bases, with 12 bases of the junction left unmatched. The V gene's germline CDR1 is MNHNS and CDR2 SASEGT. The CDR3 DNA sequence: TGTGCCAGCAGTGGAACGGTCGGGGGGGCGTTAAATGAGCAGTTCTTC. This gives the protein CASSGTVGGALNEQFF.

There are a few counts of this clonotype. The gene calls are TRBV30 and TRBJ2-3; D possibly corresponds to TRBD2 (6 bases). The CDR3 sequence is 16 residues long. Germline values: CDR1 GTSNPN, CDR2 SVGIG (reference sequence). Trimming stripped 0 bases from V and 2 bases from J, with 15 bases between. The CDR3 loop reads CAWSVRSAGLTDTQYF. CDR3 DNA: TGTGCCTGGAGTGTACGGAGCGCGGGACTCACAGATACGCAGTATTTT. The full variable domain, completed using reference TRBV30 and TRBJ2-3, is SQTIHQWPATLVQPVGSPLSLECTVEGTSNPNLYWYRQAAGRGLQLLFYSVGIGQISSEVPQNLSASRPQDRQFILSSKKLLLSDSGFYLCAWSVRSAGLTDTQYFGPGTRLTVL.

For this clonotype: One junction end does not reproduce the germline sequence, and a read error may be involved. This chain links TRBV28 with TRBJ1-2; D call uncertain. Germline V gene lookup returns CDR1 MDHEN and CDR2 SYDVKM. This CDR3 region has 13 residues. For the CDR3, the DNA is TGTGCCAGCAGCCTCGCCCAGGAACCCAACCATTCCTTC. Translating it yields CASSLAQEPNHSF.

The table lists this clonotype with a few counts. The V gene is TRBV6-5, the J gene TRBJ2-7, with TRBD2 matching 8 bases. Germline loops: CDR1 MNHEY, CDR2 SVGAGI. V lost 7 bases, J lost 1 base, and 6 bases stayed unmatched. This CDR3 is built from 14 residues. The CDR3 bases are TGTGCCAGCAACCTAGCGGGTTCGTCCTACGAGCAGTACTTC. Residues: CASNLAGSSYEQYF.

This clonotype occurred many times. The chain recombines TRBV11-3 with TRBJ2-3; TRBD2 matches at 9 bases. Germline CDR1 SGHNT, CDR2 YENEEA. The CDR3 covers 17 residues. V lost 4 bases, J lost 5 bases, and 13 bases stayed unmatched. CDR3 sequence: CASSSRGSSGGRDTQYF. In DNA form, the CDR3 reads TGTGCCAGCAGCTCCCGGGGGAGCAGCGGGGGGAGAGATACGCAGTATTTT.

The gene calls are TRBV5-8 and TRBJ1-2, with D uncertain. The CDR3 loop spans 16 amino acids. V was trimmed by 4 bases and J by 5 bases, leaving 21 bases between them. Germline CDR1 SGHTS, CDR2 YDEGEE. In nucleotides, the CDR3 is TGTGCCAGCAGCCTGATCCGGACCGCGCATAGATATGGCTACACCTTC. Amino acid sequence: CASSLIRTAHRYGYTF.

This clonotype has just a few counts. This chain connects TRBV20-1 to TRBJ1-5; TRBD1 aligns across 7 bases. Trimming removed 6 bases from V and 4 bases from J; junction bases left unmatched: 15. Germline CDR1 is DFQATT and CDR2 is SNEGSKA (reference sequence). This CDR3 region has 16 residues. The CDR3 sequence is CSARTAGTAKNQPQHF. The CDR3, as DNA: TGCAGTGCCAGAACTGCCGGGACAGCAAAAAATCAGCCCCAGCATTTT.